This TCR beta chain was observed in a study of beta chain features in type 1 diabetes. Study observations and caveats: There was a moderate but significant shortening of TCRB CDR3s in all four CD4+ subsets of Type 1 diabetes patients. For cells with high TCR expression, cDNA sequencing could yield over-representation.

CD4+ naive, central memory, regulatory and stem cell-like memory subsets were isolated by sorting on CD45RO/CCR7/CD25/CD127/CD95/CD27. On this clone: Its cognate antigen is unknown.

The CDR3 is 15 amino acids. CDR1 GTSNPN and CDR2 SVGIG come from the germline V gene (reference sequence). With V trimmed by 3 bases and J by 1 base, 5 bases remained unmatched. Every bit of the isolated RNA underwent reverse transcription, so sequencing read expressed TCRB transcripts. Measured with immunoSEQ multiplex PCR; TCRdb has only the in-frame clones, and not every one. The repertoire has about 23,000 clones, roughly 56% of them found once; the top ten carry 0.37%. This chain uses TRBV30 with TRBJ2-2, with 7 nucleotides matching TRBD1. The sequencing input was stem cell memory CD4+ T cells from blood. This receptor was obtained from a man between 18 and 29 years old with type 1 diabetes. The CDR3 coding sequence is TGTGCCTGGAGCCCCGGGACAGTGAACACCGGGGAGCTGTTTTTT. Protein product: CAWSPGTVNTGELFF. Filled out from reference TRBV30 and TRBJ2-2, the complete variable domain reads SQTIHQWPATLVQPVGSPLSLECTVEGTSNPNLYWYRQAAGRGLQLLFYSVGIGQISSEVPQNLSASRPQDRQFILSSKKLLLSDSGFYLCAWSPGTVNTGELFFGEGSRLTVL.